The next 27 T cell receptor beta chains were all read from a single sample in a study of blood T cell repertoires in COVID-19. Method: immunoSEQ multiplex PCR; TCRdb's copy keeps in-frame clones and lacks some. This sample has 300,000 to 400,000 clones, with 70% to 90% found just once. Sequencing input: peripheral blood. These receptors were obtained from an older woman with COVID-19, enrolled during active disease.

This clone was picked up many times. This chain uses TRBV5-1 with TRBJ1-1, with 7 nucleotides matching TRBD1. V lost 5 bases to trimming and J lost 0 bases; unmatched junction nucleotides: 4. The V gene's germline CDR1 is SGHRS and CDR2 YFSETQ. This CDR3 has 14 residues. DNA of the CDR3: TGCGCCAGCAGAAGGGGACAGCTGAACACTGAAGCTTTCTTT. Amino acids: CASRRGQLNTEAFF.

This chain uses TRBV20-1 with TRBJ1-2; D is ambiguous. Germline CDR1 DFQATT, CDR2 SNEGSKA (reference sequence). The ends were cut back, 3 bases at V and 1 base at J, with 9 bases in the middle. The CDR3 covers 13 residues. CDR3: CSASAVFNYGYTF. CDR3 DNA sequence: TGCAGTGCTAGTGCAGTTTTTAACTATGGCTACACCTTC.

V and J are TRBV9 and TRBJ1-6, with 10 bases identical to TRBD1. CDR3 size: 15 residues. The trim removed 4 bases at V and 9 bases at J, leaving 7 bases unmatched. Germline CDR1 is SGDLS and CDR2 is YYNGEE. CDR3 protein: CASSPGQGLTSPLHF. The CDR3 bases are TGTGCCAGCAGCCCGGGACAGGGGCTTACTTCACCCCTCCACTTT.

The chain joins TRBV7-3 to TRBJ2-3; no firm D call. Trimming removed 8 bases at V and 2 bases at J, with 11 bases between. CDR1 is SGHTA and CDR2 is FQGTGA in the germline V gene. CDR3 length: 13 amino acids. In DNA form, the CDR3 reads TGTGCCAGCTCTCAAAGCGCCACAGATACGCAGTATTTT. Translating it yields CASSQSATDTQYF.

This chain connects TRBV4-1 to TRBJ1-5, with TRBD1 as a possible D gene (6 bases). The CDR3 is made up of 16 amino acids. Germline lookup yields CDR1 MGHRA and CDR2 YSYEKL. Trimming pared 4 bases from V and 0 bases from J, leaving 13 bases between. The CDR3 spells CASSRTGQNSNQPQHF. The CDR3 bases are TGCGCCAGCAGCCGAACCGGACAGAATAGCAATCAGCCCCAGCATTTT.

This clone was observed many times. This chain joins TRBV11-3 and TRBJ1-1; D perhaps matches TRBD1 (6 bases). V gave up 2 bases and J gave up 8 bases, with 12 bases separating them. Per germline, CDR1 SGHNT and CDR2 YENEEA. CDR3 length equals 13 residues. This chain's CDR3 is CASSLRSGGEAFF. The CDR3 bases are TGTGCCAGCAGCTTACGGAGCGGGGGCGAAGCTTTCTTT.

The J gene is TRBJ1-2, the V gene TRBV21-1. TRBV21-1 represents a pseudogene. The CDR3 has 17 residues. The CDR3 DNA sequence: TGTGCCAGCAGTAAAAATCCAAGACCGGACTCAACTACTGGCTACACCTTC. It is translated as CASSKNPRPDSTTGYTF.

The chain carries TRBV25-1 and TRBJ1-2; possibly TRBD1 for D (5 bases). The ends were cut back, 1 base at V and 8 bases at J, with 17 bases in the middle. The CDR3 has 15 residues. CDR1 is MGHDK and CDR2 is SYGVNS in the germline V gene. The CDR3 region has the DNA TGTGCCAGCAGTGAATTAAAAGGCAGGGTAGAGGGCTACACCTTC. As protein: CASSELKGRVEGYTF.

The rearrangement links TRBV11-3 to TRBJ1-3, with unresolved D. Germline V CDR1 and CDR2: SGHNT, YENEEA. V was cut by 1 base and J by 5 bases, with 12 bases left in between. This CDR3 is built from 15 residues. The CDR3 DNA reads as TGTGCCAGCAGCTTAGCCCTCCAGGCCAGAAACACCATATATTTT. It specifies CASSLALQARNTIYF.

In this sample, this clone turned up a few times. The chain employs TRBV4-2 and TRBJ2-3; TRBD2 aligns across 11 bases. Germline V gene sequence: CDR1 LGHNA, CDR2 YNFKEQ. V trimming: 0 bases; J trimming: 4 bases; junction bases outside the gene matches: 6. The CDR3 totals 17 residues. CDR3 residues: CASSQETSGGLADTQYF. The CDR3 nucleotides read TGTGCCAGCAGCCAAGAAACTAGCGGGGGTTTGGCAGATACGCAGTATTTT.

This sequence joins TRBV12-3 or TRBV12-4 and TRBJ1-5; possibly TRBD1 for D (6 bases). The CDR3 is 13 residues long. Trimming took off 6 bases at V and 5 bases at J, with 11 bases between the two ends. The CDR3 DNA follows: TGTGCCAGCAGCCGCGGGGGGCATCAGCCCCAGCATTTT. Translation: CASSRGGHQPQHF.

The chain carries TRBV30 and TRBJ1-5, with 9 nucleotides matching TRBD1. The germline V gene encodes CDR1 GTSNPN and CDR2 SVGIG (reference sequence). With V trimmed by 5 bases and J by 7 bases, 6 bases remained unmatched. The CDR3 consists of 13 residues. The CDR3 DNA follows: TGTGCCTGGGACAGGGGGAGATACCAGCCCCAGCATTTT. This encodes CAWDRGRYQPQHF.

This chain links TRBV5-1 with TRBJ2-1, with 10 bases lining up with TRBD2. Germline V lookup: CDR1 SGHRS, CDR2 YFSETQ. CDR3 length: 15 amino acids. V lost 3 bases and J lost 7; bases outside the gene matches: 7. The CDR3: CASSSKRGGRNEQFF. The CDR3 DNA reads TGCGCCAGCAGCTCCAAGCGGGGGGGCCGGAATGAGCAGTTCTTC.

The chain carries TRBV28 and TRBJ2-5, with TRBD1 matching 7 bases. Germline V gene lookup returns CDR1 MDHEN and CDR2 SYDVKM. The CDR3 runs to 13 residues. Trimming at V came to 4 bases and at J to 5 bases, leaving 4 bases not matched to a gene. This CDR3 is CASSSGQRETQYF. The CDR3 DNA follows: TGTGCCAGCAGTTCGGGACAGAGGGAGACCCAGTACTTC.

The chain has TRBV7-9 and TRBJ2-7; perhaps TRBD2 as D (6 bases). CDR1 and CDR2 from the germline V gene are SEHNR and FQNEAQ (reference sequence). Trimming stripped 1 base from V and 0 bases from J, with 10 bases between. This CDR3 has 15 residues. The CDR3 DNA reads as TGTGCCAGCAGCTTAGGGGACTTTTCCTCCTACGAGCAGTACTTC. Translated, it gives CASSLGDFSSYEQYF.

Here the CDR3 DNA reads TGTGCCAGCAGTCCCCGGCAGGGAAACACCGGGGAGCTGTTTTTT. Amino acid sequence: CASSPRQGNTGELFF. The chain links TRBV2 to TRBJ2-2, with TRBD1 as a possible D gene (5 bases). With 5 bases removed from V and 2 bases from J, the gap between germline ends came to 12 bases. The CDR3 sequence is 15 residues long. Germline V gene sequence: CDR1 SNHLY, CDR2 FYNNEI.

Of note for this clone: The sample contains more than one DNA sequence encoding this CDR3. CDR3 in amino acids: CASSPGQGAYEQYF. CDR3 sequence (DNA): TGTGCCAGCTCACCAGGACAGGGGGCCTACGAGCAGTACTTC. This chain uses TRBV18 with TRBJ2-7, with TRBD1 matching over 10 bases. This CDR3 contains 14 residues. After removal of 2 bases from V and 2 bases from J, the junction contained 0 bases not matched to a gene. Germline lookup yields CDR1 KGHSH and CDR2 LQKENI.

The rearrangement uses TRBV3-1 (or the pseudogene TRBV3-2) and TRBJ1-2; no definite D call. The CDR3 contains 13 residues. The germline CDR1 and CDR2 sequences are LGHDT and YNNKEL (reference sequence). Trimming left V 0 bases short and J 5 bases short, with 7 bases between. The DNA of the CDR3 is TGTGCCAGCAGCCAAGACGTACAGTATGGCTACACCTTC. Protein product: CASSQDVQYGYTF.

This sequence joins TRBV9 and TRBJ2-4; D not certain. Per germline, CDR1 SGDLS and CDR2 YYNGEE. This CDR3 has 16 amino acids. V gave up 0 bases and J gave up 8 bases, with 18 bases separating them. The chain's CDR3 is CASSVAGGTATDIQYF. CDR3 DNA: TGTGCCAGCAGCGTAGCAGGTGGAACGGCCACGGACATTCAGTACTTC.

The chain links TRBV5-5 to TRBJ1-4, with TRBD1 identical over 9 bases. CDR1 SGHKS and CDR2 YYEKEE come from the germline V gene (reference sequence). V gave up 6 bases and J gave up 7 bases; unmatched junction bases: 10. This CDR3 contains 15 residues. The CDR3 protein is CASISGQGWGEKLFF. The DNA of the CDR3 is TGTGCCAGCATCTCGGGACAGGGCTGGGGTGAAAAACTGTTTTTT.

The chain uses TRBV7-2 and TRBJ2-5; 12 bases fit TRBD2. V shed 7 bases and J 6 bases; nucleotides not matched to a gene: 6. Germline values: CDR1 SGHTA, CDR2 FQGNSA. CDR3 length: 14 residues. CDR3 nucleotide sequence: TGTGCCAGCAACCTAGCGGGGGGGCCTAAGACCCAGTACTTC. Its translation: CASNLAGGPKTQYF.

J is TRBJ1-6 and V is TRBV14, with a possible D match to TRBD1 (6 bases). The CDR3 covers 15 residues. Trimming removed 1 base from V and 10 bases from J, with 14 bases in between. From germline, CDR1 is SGHDN and CDR2 FVKESK. CDR3 in amino acids: CASSQVGRGGSPLHF. In nucleotides, the CDR3 is TGTGCCAGCAGCCAAGTCGGCAGGGGAGGGTCACCCCTCCACTTT.

The V and J genes are TRBV27 and TRBJ2-1, with TRBD2 matching 9 bases. The CDR3 spans 15 residues. J gave up 9 bases and V 5 bases, and 11 bases lay outside the gene matches. CDR1 and CDR2 from the germline V gene are MNHEY and SMNVEV (reference sequence). CDR3 in amino acids: CASSPLAGPSGEQFF. The CDR3 bases are TGTGCCAGCAGTCCTCTAGCGGGGCCGAGCGGTGAGCAGTTCTTC.

Only one count was recorded for this clone. The rearrangement links TRBV6-2 or TRBV6-3 to TRBJ2-1; maybe TRBD1 (5 bases). Trimming pared 2 bases from V and 5 bases from J, leaving 13 bases between. Germline values: CDR1 MNHEY, CDR2 SVGEGT. The CDR3 is 15 residues long. CDR3 amino acids: CASSYGSAGNNEQFF. CDR3 in DNA: TGTGCCAGCAGTTACGGCTCGGCAGGGAACAATGAGCAGTTCTTC.

CDR3: CASSLSLGSSYEQYF. DNA for the CDR3: TGTGCCAGCAGTTTATCCCTCGGGAGCTCCTACGAGCAGTACTTC. This chain uses TRBV27 with TRBJ2-7; perhaps TRBD2 as D (6 bases). The V end lost 0 bases, the J end lost 0 bases, and 9 bases lay between the germline ends. Germline CDR1 is MNHEY and CDR2 is SMNVEV (reference sequence). The CDR3 has 15 residues.

Only a few counts were recorded for this clone. This rearrangement joins TRBV9 to TRBJ1-1; perhaps TRBD1 as D (5 bases). The CDR3 totals 13 residues. Trimming shortened V by 4 bases and J by 6 bases, and 13 bases separated the two germline ends. Germline values: CDR1 SGDLS, CDR2 YYNGEE. CDR3 protein: CASSLRTRSEAFF. CDR3 nucleotides: TGTGCCAGCAGCCTCCGGACACGGTCTGAAGCTTTCTTT.

The chain recombines TRBV6-2 or TRBV6-3 with TRBJ1-2; D call uncertain. Trimming stripped 2 bases from V and 7 bases from J, with 17 bases between. The CDR3 runs 15 residues. Germline CDR1 reads MNHEY; CDR2 reads SVGEGT. The CDR3 sequence is CASSYEGTLRSGYTF. The CDR3 coding sequence is TGTGCCAGCAGTTACGAGGGCACTCTTCGATCTGGCTACACCTTC.